This TCR beta chain is from a study of CD4 and CD8 cells across lung adenocarcinoma regions. The sample holds many counts of this clonotype. TCRdb reprocessed the PCR reads via MiXCR and lists one record per CDR3 protein. The sample has about 20,000 distinct CDR3 sequences, about 53% seen once. Samples came from patients with localized non-small cell lung adenocarcinoma. CDR1 is MNHEY and CDR2 is SVGAGI in the germline V gene. V was shortened by 0 bases and J by 4 bases, with 4 bases between the two germline ends. This CDR3 has 13 amino acids. The chain couples TRBV6-5 to TRBJ1-5; the D is unclear. The sequence came from a female donor with lung adenocarcinoma. The CD4 and CD8 labels of this study may be unreliable. Sequenced: CD8+ T cells from the center of a lung tumor. CDR3 nucleotides: TGTGCCAGCAGTTACTCTCCGAATCAGCCCCAGCATTTT. This gives the protein CASSYSPNQPQHF.